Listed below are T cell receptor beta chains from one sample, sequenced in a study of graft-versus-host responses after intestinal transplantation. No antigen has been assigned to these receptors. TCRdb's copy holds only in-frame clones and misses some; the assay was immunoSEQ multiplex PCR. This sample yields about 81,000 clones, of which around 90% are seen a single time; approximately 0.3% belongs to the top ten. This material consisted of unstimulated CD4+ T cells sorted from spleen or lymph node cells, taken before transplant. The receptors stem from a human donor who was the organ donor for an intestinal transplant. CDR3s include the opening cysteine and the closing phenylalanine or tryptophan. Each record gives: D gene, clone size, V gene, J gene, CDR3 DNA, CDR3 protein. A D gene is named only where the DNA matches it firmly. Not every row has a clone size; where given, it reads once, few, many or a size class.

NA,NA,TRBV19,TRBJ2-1,TGTGCCAGTAGACCGGGACACCTTAGCTCCTACAATGAGCAGTTCTTC,CASRPGHLSSYNEQFF
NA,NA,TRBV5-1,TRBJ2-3,TGCGCCAGCAGCCTTTCCGCAGGTTTAAACACAGATACGCAGTATTTT,CASSLSAGLNTDTQYF
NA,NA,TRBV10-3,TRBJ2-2,TGTGCCATCAGTGTAGCCCCCGGGGAGCTGTTTTTT,CAISVAPGELFF
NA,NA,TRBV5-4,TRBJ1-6,TGTGCCAGCAGCTTGGGTGTAGGGGCTTTTAATTCACCCCTCCACTTT,CASSLGVGAFNSPLHF
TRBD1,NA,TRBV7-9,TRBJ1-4,TGTGCCAGCAGCCTGGGACAGGCAACTAATGAAAAACTGTTTTTT,CASSLGQATNEKLFF
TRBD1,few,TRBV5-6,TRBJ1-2,TGTGCCAGCAGCCGATACAGGGGTAGCTATGGCTACACCTTC,CASSRYRGSYGYTF
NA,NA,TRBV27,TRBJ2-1,TGTGCCAGCAGTCGTAGGGGAAATGAGCAGTTCTTC,CASSRRGNEQFF
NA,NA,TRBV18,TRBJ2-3,TGTGCCAGCTCACTACAGGGAAGTAACACTGTGGATACGCAGTATTTT,CASSLQGSNTVDTQYF
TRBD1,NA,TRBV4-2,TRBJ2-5,TGTGCCAGCAGCCAAACCGGGACAGTCCAAGAGACCCAGTACTTC,CASSQTGTVQETQYF
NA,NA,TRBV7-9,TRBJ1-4,TGTGCCAGCAGCTTAATGGACTTATACCACGAAAAACTGTTTTTT,CASSLMDLYHEKLFF
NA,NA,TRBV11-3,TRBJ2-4,TGTGCCAGCAGCTTATATGAGGGCGACATTCAGTACTTC,CASSLYEGDIQYF
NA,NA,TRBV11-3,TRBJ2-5,TGTGCCAGCAGCTTAGTACCAGGGGTCGTGGGGGAGACCCAGTACTTC,CASSLVPGVVGETQYF
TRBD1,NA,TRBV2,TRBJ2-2,TGTGCCAGCAGACAGGGGAGCACCGGGGAGCTGTTTTTT,CASRQGSTGELFF
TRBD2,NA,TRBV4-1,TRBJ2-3,TGCGCCAGCAGCCAAACCGGGACTATCAAAGATACGCAGTATTTT,CASSQTGTIKDTQYF
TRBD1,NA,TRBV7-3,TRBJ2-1,TGTGCCAGCAGCTTAGAGGACAGGGTGGGTTACAATGAGCAGTTCTTC,CASSLEDRVGYNEQFF
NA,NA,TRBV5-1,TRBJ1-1,TGCGCCAGCAGCTTGCAGGGAGGTGGAAGAACTGAAGCTTTCTTT,CASSLQGGGRTEAFF
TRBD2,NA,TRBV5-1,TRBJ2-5,TGCGCCAGCAGCATAGGACTAGCGGGAGTGGAGACCCAGTACTTC,CASSIGLAGVETQYF
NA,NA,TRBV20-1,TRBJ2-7,TGCAGTGCTGACAACTCCTACGAGCAGTACTTC,CSADNSYEQYF
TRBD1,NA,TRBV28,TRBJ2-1,TGTGCCAGCTACCCCCGGACAGGCCGAGCCTACAATGAGCAGTTCTTC,CASYPRTGRAYNEQFF
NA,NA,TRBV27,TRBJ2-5,TGTGCCAGCAGTTTATCGTGGGGCCGGGAGACCCAGTACTTC,CASSLSWGRETQYF
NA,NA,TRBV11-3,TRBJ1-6,TGTGCCAGCACCAAAAGAGGACAGAGAAACTCCTATAATTCACCCCTCCACTTT,CASTKRGQRNSYNSPLHF
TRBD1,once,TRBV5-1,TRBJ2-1,TGCGCCAGCAGCGCATACAGGGGGCAAGGCTTCTCCTACAATGAGCAGTTCTTC,CASSAYRGQGFSYNEQFF
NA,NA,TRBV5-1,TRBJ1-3,TGCGCCAGCAGCTTGCTCCCACAGGGTACTTCGGGAAACACCATATATTTT,CASSLLPQGTSGNTIYF
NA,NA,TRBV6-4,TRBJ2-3,TGTGCCAGTTGGGGGGTTTGGGTCGCAGATACGCAGTATTTT,CASWGVWVADTQYF
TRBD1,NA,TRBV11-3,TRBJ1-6,TGTGCCAGCAGCCGACAGGGCTATAATTCACCCCTCCACTTT,CASSRQGYNSPLHF
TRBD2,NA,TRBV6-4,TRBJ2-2,TGTGCCAGCAGTGATGCGGGGGCGAACACCGGGGAGCTGTTTTTT,CASSDAGANTGELFF
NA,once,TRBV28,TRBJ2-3,TGTGCCAGCAGGGGATCAGGGGCAGATACGCAGTATTTT,CASRGSGADTQYF
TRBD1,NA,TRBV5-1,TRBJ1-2,TGCGCCAGCAGCTTAGGGACAGTTAACTATGGCTACACCTTC,CASSLGTVNYGYTF
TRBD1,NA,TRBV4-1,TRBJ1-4,TGCGCCAGCAGCCAGGCCGACAGGGGGGAAAAACTGTTTTTT,CASSQADRGEKLFF
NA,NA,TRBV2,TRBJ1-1,TGTGCCAGCACCCAAACCGGGAGCCACACTGAAGCTTTCTTT,CASTQTGSHTEAFF
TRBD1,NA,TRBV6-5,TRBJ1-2,TGTGCCAGCAGTTACTCGATGCAGGGGGCTAACTATGGCTACACCTTC,CASSYSMQGANYGYTF